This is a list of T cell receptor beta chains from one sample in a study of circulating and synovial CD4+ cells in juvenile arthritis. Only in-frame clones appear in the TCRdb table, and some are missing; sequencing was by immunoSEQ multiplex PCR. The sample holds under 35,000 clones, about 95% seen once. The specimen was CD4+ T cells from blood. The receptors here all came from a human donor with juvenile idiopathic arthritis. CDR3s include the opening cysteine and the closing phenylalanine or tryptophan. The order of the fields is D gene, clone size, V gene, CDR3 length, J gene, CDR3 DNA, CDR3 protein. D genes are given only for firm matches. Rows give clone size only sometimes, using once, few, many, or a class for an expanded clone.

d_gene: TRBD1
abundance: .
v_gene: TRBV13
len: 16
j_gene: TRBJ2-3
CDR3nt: TGTGCCAGCAGCCTGACCAAGGACAGGGGGGCAGATACGCAGTATTTT
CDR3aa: CASSLTKDRGADTQYF

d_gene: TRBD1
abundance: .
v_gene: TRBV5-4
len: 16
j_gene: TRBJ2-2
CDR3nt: TGTGCCAGCAGCTTGGTGGCAGGGGGTGCTCCCGGGGAGCTGTTTTTT
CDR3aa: CASSLVAGGAPGELFF

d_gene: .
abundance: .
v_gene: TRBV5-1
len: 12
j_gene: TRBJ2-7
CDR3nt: TGCGCCAGCAGCTTCGCGTCTTACGAGCAGTACTTC
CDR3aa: CASSFASYEQYF

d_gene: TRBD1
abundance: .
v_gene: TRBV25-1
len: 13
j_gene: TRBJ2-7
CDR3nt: TGTGCCAGCAGTGTGACAGGGGCGCCCGAGCAGTACTTC
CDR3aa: CASSVTGAPEQYF

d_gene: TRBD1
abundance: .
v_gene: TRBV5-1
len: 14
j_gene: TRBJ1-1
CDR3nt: TGCGCCAGCGTGCCCGGGACAGGGAACACTGAAGCTTTCTTT
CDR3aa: CASVPGTGNTEAFF

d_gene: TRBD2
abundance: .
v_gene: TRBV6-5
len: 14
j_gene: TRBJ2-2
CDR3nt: TGTGCCAGCAGAGAAGCGGGGCACACCGGGGAGCTGTTTTTT
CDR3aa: CASREAGHTGELFF

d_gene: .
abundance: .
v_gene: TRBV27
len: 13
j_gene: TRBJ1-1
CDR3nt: TGTGCCAGCAGTTGGGGCCGGAACACTGAAGCTTTCTTT
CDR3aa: CASSWGRNTEAFF

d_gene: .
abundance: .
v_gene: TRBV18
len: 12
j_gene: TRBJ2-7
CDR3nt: TGTGCCAGCTCACCTGGGGCGCCCGAGCAGTACTTC
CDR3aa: CASSPGAPEQYF

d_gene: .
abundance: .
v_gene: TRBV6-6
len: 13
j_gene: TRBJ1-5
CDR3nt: TGTGCCAGCAGCACACAGGTTAATCAGCCCCAGCATTTT
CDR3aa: CASSTQVNQPQHF

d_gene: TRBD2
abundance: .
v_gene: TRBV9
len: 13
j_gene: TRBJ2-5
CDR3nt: TGTGCCAGCAGCCCGAGACTAGCGGAGACCCAGTACTTC
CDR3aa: CASSPRLAETQYF

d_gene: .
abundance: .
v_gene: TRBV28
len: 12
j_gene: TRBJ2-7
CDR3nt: TGTGCCAGCAGCTTCCCTGGCTCCGAGCAGTACTTC
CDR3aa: CASSFPGSEQYF

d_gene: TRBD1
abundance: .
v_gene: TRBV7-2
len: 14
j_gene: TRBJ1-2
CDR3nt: TGTGCCAGCAGCTCCGGGACAGCCCTCTATGGCTACACCTTC
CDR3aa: CASSSGTALYGYTF

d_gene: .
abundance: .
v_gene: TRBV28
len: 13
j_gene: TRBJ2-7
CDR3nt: TGTGCCAGCAGTTCGACAGTTCCCTACGAGCAGTACTTC
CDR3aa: CASSSTVPYEQYF

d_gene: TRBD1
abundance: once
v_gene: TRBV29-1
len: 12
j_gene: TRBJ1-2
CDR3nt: TGCAGCGTTACGACAGGGAGTGGGGGCTACACCTTC
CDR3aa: CSVTTGSGGYTF

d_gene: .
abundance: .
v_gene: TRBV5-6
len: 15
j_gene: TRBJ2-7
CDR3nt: TGTGCCAGCAGCTTCCTCCCCTTAAGCTCCTACGAGCAGTACTTC
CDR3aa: CASSFLPLSSYEQYF

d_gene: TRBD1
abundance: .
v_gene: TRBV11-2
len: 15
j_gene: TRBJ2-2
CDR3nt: TGTGCCAGCAGCTTGGGACAGGGGAACACCGGGGAGCTGTTTTTT
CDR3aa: CASSLGQGNTGELFF

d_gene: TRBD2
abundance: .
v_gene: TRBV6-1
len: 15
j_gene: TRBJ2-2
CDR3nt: TGTGCCAGCAGTGGGGGACTAGCGTTTGCCGGGGAGCTGTTTTTT
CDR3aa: CASSGGLAFAGELFF

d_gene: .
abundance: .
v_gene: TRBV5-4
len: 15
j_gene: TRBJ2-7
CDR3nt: TGTGCCAGCAGCCCTCCGGGCGGGGGACATACGGAGCAGTACTTC
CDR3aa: CASSPPGGGHTEQYF

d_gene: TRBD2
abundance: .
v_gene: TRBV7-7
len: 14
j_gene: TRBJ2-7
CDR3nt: TGTGCTAGCAGCTTAACTAGCGGGAGTAACGAGCAGTACTTC
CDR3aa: CASSLTSGSNEQYF

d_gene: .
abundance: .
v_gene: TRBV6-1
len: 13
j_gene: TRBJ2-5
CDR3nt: TGTGCCAGCAGTGCCAGTGATCAAGAGACCCAGTACTTC
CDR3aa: CASSASDQETQYF

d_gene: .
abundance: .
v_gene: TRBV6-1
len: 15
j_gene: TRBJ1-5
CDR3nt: TGTGCCAGCAGCAGGGGACGACATAGCAATCAGCCCCAGCATTTT
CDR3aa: CASSRGRHSNQPQHF

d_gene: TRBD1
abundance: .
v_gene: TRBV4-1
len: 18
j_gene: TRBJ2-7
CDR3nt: TGCGCCAGCAGCCAAGATAAAGGCGGCAGGGGGACATCCTACGAGCAGTACTTC
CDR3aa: CASSQDKGGRGTSYEQYF

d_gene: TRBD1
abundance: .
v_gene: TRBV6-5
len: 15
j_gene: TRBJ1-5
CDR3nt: TGTGCCAGCAGGTCCGGGACAGGGGCCAATCAGCCCCAGCATTTT
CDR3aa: CASRSGTGANQPQHF

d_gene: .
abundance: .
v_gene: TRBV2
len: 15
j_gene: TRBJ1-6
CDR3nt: TGTGCCAGCAGTGAAGTGAGCTCCTATAATTCACCCCTCCACTTT
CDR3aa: CASSEVSSYNSPLHF

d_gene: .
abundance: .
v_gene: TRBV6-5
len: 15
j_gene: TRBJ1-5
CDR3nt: TGTGCCAGCAGTGCCTCGGGGGGGTCCAGCCAGCCCCAGCATTTT
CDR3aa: CASSASGGSSQPQHF

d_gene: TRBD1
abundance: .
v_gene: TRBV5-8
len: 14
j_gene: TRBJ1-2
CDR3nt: TGTGCCAGCAGCGGTCTCGGGACAGACTATGGCTACACCTTC
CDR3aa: CASSGLGTDYGYTF

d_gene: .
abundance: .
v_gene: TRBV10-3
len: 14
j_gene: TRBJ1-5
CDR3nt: TGTGCCATCAGTGATGGGCAGTACAATCAGCCCCAGCATTTT
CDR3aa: CAISDGQYNQPQHF

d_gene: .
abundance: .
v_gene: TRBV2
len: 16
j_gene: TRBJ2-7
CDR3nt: TGTGCCAGCAGTGAAGCGCGAGTCGAGGATGGATACGAGCAGTACTTC
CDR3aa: CASSEARVEDGYEQYF

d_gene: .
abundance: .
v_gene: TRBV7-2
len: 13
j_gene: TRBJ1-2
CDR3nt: TGTGCCAGCAGCTTCAGGGGCTATAATGGCTACACCTTC
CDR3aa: CASSFRGYNGYTF

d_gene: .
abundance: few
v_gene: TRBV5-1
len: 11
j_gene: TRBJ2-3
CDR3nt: TGCGCCAGCAGCTTGGAGGGGACGCAGTATTTT
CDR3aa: CASSLEGTQYF

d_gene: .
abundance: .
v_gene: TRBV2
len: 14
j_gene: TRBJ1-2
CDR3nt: TGTGCCAGCAGTGGCCAGGGAAAGTACTATGGCTACACCTTC
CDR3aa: CASSGQGKYYGYTF

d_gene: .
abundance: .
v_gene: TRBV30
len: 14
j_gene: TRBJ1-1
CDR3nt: TGTGCCTGGAGTCTTTTGCGTTCAAACACTGAAGCTTTCTTT
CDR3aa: CAWSLLRSNTEAFF

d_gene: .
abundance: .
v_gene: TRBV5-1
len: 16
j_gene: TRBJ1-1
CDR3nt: TGCGCCAGCAGCTTTCTGGGGCGGGGTGGAAACACTGAAGCTTTCTTT
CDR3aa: CASSFLGRGGNTEAFF

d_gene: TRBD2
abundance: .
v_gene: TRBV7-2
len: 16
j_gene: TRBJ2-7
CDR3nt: TGTGCCAGCAGCTTATTGTGGGCGGGAGGGGGTTACGAGCAGTACTTC
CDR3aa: CASSLLWAGGGYEQYF

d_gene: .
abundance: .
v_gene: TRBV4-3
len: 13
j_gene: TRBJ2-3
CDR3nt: TGCGCCAGCAGCCAAGATAGGGGAGATACGCAGTATTTT
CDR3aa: CASSQDRGDTQYF

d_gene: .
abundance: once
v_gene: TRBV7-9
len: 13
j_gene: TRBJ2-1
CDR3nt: TGTGCCAGCAGCTTAGTTGGCGGTCATGAGCAGTTCTTC
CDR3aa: CASSLVGGHEQFF

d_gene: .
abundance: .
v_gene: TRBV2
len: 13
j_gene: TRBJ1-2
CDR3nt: TGTGCCAGCATGAGGCAGGGGTTCGGAGGCTACACCTTC
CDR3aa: CASMRQGFGGYTF

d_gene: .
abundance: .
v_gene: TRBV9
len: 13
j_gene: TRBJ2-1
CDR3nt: TGTGCCAGCAGCGTAGAAGTGGAGGCTGAGCAGTTCTTC
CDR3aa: CASSVEVEAEQFF

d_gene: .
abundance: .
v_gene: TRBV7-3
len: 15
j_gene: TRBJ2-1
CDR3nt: TGTGCCAGCAGCCTACAGGCCTTTCCAAACAATGAGCAGTTCTTC
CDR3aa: CASSLQAFPNNEQFF

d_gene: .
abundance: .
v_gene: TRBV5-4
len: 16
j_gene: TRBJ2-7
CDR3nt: TGTGCCAGCAGCCGCCTTTTAGGGGGGGGGCCCTACGAGCAGTACTTC
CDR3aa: CASSRLLGGGPYEQYF

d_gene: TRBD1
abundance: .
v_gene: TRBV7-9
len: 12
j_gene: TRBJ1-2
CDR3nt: TGTGCCAGCGACAGGGCGAACTATGGCTACACCTTC
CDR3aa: CASDRANYGYTF

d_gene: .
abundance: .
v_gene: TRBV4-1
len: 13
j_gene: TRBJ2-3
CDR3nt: TGCGCCAGCAGCCAAGATCGGCGGGATACGCAGTATTTT
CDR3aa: CASSQDRRDTQYF

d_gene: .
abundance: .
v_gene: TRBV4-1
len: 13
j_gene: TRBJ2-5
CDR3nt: TGCGCCAGCAGCCTAGGGGTAGTGGAGACCCAGTACTTC
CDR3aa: CASSLGVVETQYF

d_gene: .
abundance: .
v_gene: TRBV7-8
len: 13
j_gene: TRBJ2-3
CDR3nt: TGTGCCAGCAGCTTCCGTCGGGCAGATACGCAGTATTTT
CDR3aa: CASSFRRADTQYF

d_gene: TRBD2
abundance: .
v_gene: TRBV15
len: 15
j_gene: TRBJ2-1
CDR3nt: TGTGCCACCAGCAGAGATCCTAGCGGGAGGGCCTCGCAGTTCTTC
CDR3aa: CATSRDPSGRASQFF